This T cell receptor beta chain was obtained from a study of T-cell memory formation after mild COVID-19. Background on the study: Most TCR clusters belonged to a single donor.

Trimming stripped 3 bases from V and 0 bases from J, with 8 bases between. From germline, CDR1 is LNHNV and CDR2 YYDKDF (reference sequence). This CDR3 has 15 residues. Notes on this clonotype: The antigen remains undetermined.

Whole-study findings and limits: Clones contracting day 15 to 85 were balanced CD4/CD8; later expanders leaned CD4+.

Amplification by 5'RACE using constant-segment primers produced TCR alpha and TCR beta cDNA libraries that carried sample barcodes and UMIs. MiXCR was run by TCRdb on the 5' RACE reads, yielding one entry per CDR3 protein. This sample has about 190,000 distinct CDR3 sequences; about 17% occur once, and the top ten carry 2% to 2.5%. The sequencing input was PBMCs or a T cell subset sorted from them (not recorded which). The rearrangement links TRBV15 to TRBJ2-2; D ambiguous. This TCR came from an adult woman who had mild COVID-19 (a few samples of this study predate the infection). Cell type and time point are not known. Here the CDR3 DNA reads TGTGCCACCAGCAGGAAACAGACGAACACCGGGGAGCTGTTTTTT. It is translated as CATSRKQTNTGELFF.